Each of the 32 T cell receptor beta chains below was sequenced from the same sample in a study of shared clonotypes between healthy human individuals. Profiling relied on immunoSEQ multiplex PCR, and the TCRdb table lists in-frame clones only, not all of them. The repertoire has some 1,400,000 clones, approximately 97% of them found once; the top ten carry about 1%. Sequencing was performed on naive CD4+ T cells sorted from blood. Subset defined: CD45RA+ positively selected. The receptor source for this set is a man aged 25-45 years in good health.

This clone was detected only once. This rearrangement joins TRBV9 to TRBJ1-1; D is ambiguous. V was clipped by 3 bases and J by 7 bases, with 16 bases between them. Germline CDR1 SGDLS, CDR2 YYNGEE. The CDR3 runs 14 residues. DNA of the CDR3: TGTGCCAGCAGCGCCCGATCTTTTGGGCATGAAGCTTTCTTT. Translated, it gives CASSARSFGHEAFF.

For this clone: Different DNA sequences within this sample yield the same CDR3. The rearrangement links TRBV2 to TRBJ1-1, with 7 bases lining up with TRBD1. CDR3 size: 13 residues. The J segment lost 5 bases and the V segment lost 2 bases, leaving 2 bases of the junction unmatched. Germline-derived CDR1 and CDR2 are SNHLY and FYNNEI. The CDR3 nucleotides are TGTGCCAGCAGTGAAAGGGGGCTTACTGAAGCTTTCTTT. Protein product: CASSERGLTEAFF.

A remark on this clone: Within the sample, other DNA sequences also encode this same CDR3. This chain links TRBV29-1 with TRBJ1-1; no reliable D call. V was shortened by 4 bases and J by 8 bases, with 8 bases between the two germline ends. The germline V gene encodes CDR1 SQVTM and CDR2 ANQGSEA. The length of the CDR3 is 10 residues. The CDR3: CSVAGTEAFF. CDR3 coding DNA: TGCAGCGTTGCGGGTACCGAAGCTTTCTTT.

This clone was recorded only once. V gene TRBV10-3 combines with J gene TRBJ1-2; 11 nucleotides align to TRBD1. Germline V gives CDR1 ENHRY, CDR2 SYGVKD. This CDR3 spans 14 amino acids. V was clipped by 4 bases and J by 2 bases; unmatched bases: 0. This CDR3 reads CAISGDRGNYGYTF. The CDR3 region has the DNA TGTGCCATCAGTGGGGACAGGGGGAACTATGGCTACACCTTC.

This chain joins TRBV2 and TRBJ1-3; D remains ambiguous. V shed 4 bases and J shed 0 bases, with 7 bases lying between them. The CDR3 totals 14 residues. The germline V gene encodes CDR1 SNHLY and CDR2 FYNNEI. This CDR3 is CASSVESSGNTIYF. CDR3 in DNA: TGTGCCAGCAGTGTAGAAAGCTCTGGAAACACCATATATTTT.

A single count supports this clone. The chain combines TRBV28 with TRBJ2-1; 13 bases are a match to TRBD2. V lost 2 bases and J lost 6; bases outside the gene matches: 4. CDR1 MDHEN and CDR2 SYDVKM come from the germline V gene. This CDR3 is built from 16 residues. Here the CDR3 reads CASSLLGLAGINEQFF. CDR3 bases: TGTGCCAGCAGTTTACTGGGACTAGCGGGGATCAATGAGCAGTTCTTC.

The chain links TRBV5-1 to TRBJ1-1; D is unresolved. The CDR3 runs 14 residues. Between the trimmed V and J ends, which lost 1 base and 2 bases, there was a span of 9 bases. The germline V gene encodes CDR1 SGHRS and CDR2 YFSETQ. The CDR3 loop reads CASSLYPENTEAFF. Written as DNA, the CDR3 is TGCGCCAGCAGCTTGTATCCAGAAAACACTGAAGCTTTCTTT.

This chain links TRBV6-1 with TRBJ2-7, with D unclear. Per germline, CDR1 MNHNS and CDR2 SASEGT. The CDR3 sequence is 13 residues long. Trimming pared 3 bases from V and 4 bases from J, leaving 10 bases between. CDR3 residues: CASSEFSRYEQYF. As DNA, the CDR3 is TGTGCCAGCAGTGAGTTCTCTCGGTACGAGCAGTACTTC.

This chain connects TRBV28 to TRBJ2-1, with D unresolved. Trimming shortened V by 7 bases and J by 1 base, and 11 bases separated the two germline ends. CDR1 is MDHEN and CDR2 is SYDVKM in the germline V gene. The CDR3 extends over 14 amino acids. The DNA of the CDR3 is TGTGCCAGCAACCGGCTACAGTCCTACAATGAGCAGTTCTTC. This gives the protein CASNRLQSYNEQFF.

This chain uses TRBV28 with TRBJ2-6, with TRBD2 identical over 8 bases. The CDR3 has 15 residues. Unmatched junction bases numbered 7, after V lost 5 bases and J lost 7 bases. CDR1 is MDHEN and CDR2 is SYDVKM in the germline V gene. Written as DNA, the CDR3 is TGTGCCAGCAGTCGGGGGGGGATGGTCGCCAACGTCCTGACTTTC. This sequence encodes CASSRGGMVANVLTF. The full variable domain, its missing parts supplied by reference TRBV28 and TRBJ2-6, is DVKVTQSSRYLVKRTGEKVFLECVQDMDHENMFWYRQDPGLGLRLIYFSYDVKMKEKGDIPEGYSVSREKKERFSLILESASTNQTSMYLCASSRGGMVANVLTFGAGSRLTVL.

The V and J genes are TRBV4-3 and TRBJ1-5, with a tentative D call TRBD1 (5 bases). V lost 4 bases to trimming and J lost 6 bases, with 16 bases between them. Germline V gene data show CDR1 as LGHNA and CDR2 as YSLEER. This CDR3 is built from 15 residues. The CDR3 DNA follows: TGCGCCAGCAGCCCTACCCCGGGGGGAGGTCAGCCCCAGCATTTT. This codes for CASSPTPGGGQPQHF.

The chain recombines TRBV11-2 with TRBJ1-3; 7 bases agree with TRBD1. Germline V gene sequence: CDR1 SGHAT, CDR2 FQNNGV. The CDR3 sequence is 15 residues long. V lost 5 bases and J lost 4; bases outside the gene matches: 8. CDR3 DNA sequence: TGTGCCAGCAGCCTACCTTCAGGGGGAGGAAACACCATATATTTT. Translated, it gives CASSLPSGGGNTIYF.

In DNA, the CDR3 is TGCGCCAGCAGCTGGGACCCACTGGCGGGAGGATCAGAGACCCAGTACTTC. Protein sequence: CASSWDPLAGGSETQYF. The V and J genes are TRBV5-1 and TRBJ2-5, with 8 bases fitting TRBD2. The CDR3 extends over 17 amino acids. CDR1 is SGHRS, CDR2 YFSETQ, per germline. Unmatched junction bases numbered 14, after V lost 3 bases and J lost 4 bases.

This chain joins TRBV28 and TRBJ2-7; tentative D call: TRBD2 (5 bases). Trimming removed 5 bases from V and 5 bases from J, with 10 bases in between. Germline V gene lookup returns CDR1 MDHEN and CDR2 SYDVKM. The CDR3 spans 12 residues. The CDR3 here is CASSPPGNEQYF. CDR3 in DNA: TGTGCCAGCAGTCCTCCCGGGAACGAGCAGTACTTC.

This chain links TRBV25-1 with TRBJ2-2; no clear D. V was trimmed by 4 bases and J by 6 bases, leaving 12 bases between them. The CDR3 is made up of 14 amino acids. Germline CDR1 is MGHDK and CDR2 is SYGVNS. The DNA of the CDR3 is TGTGCCAGCAGTGTACGACGTGGAGCCGGGGAGCTGTTTTTT. Its protein product is CASSVRRGAGELFF. Full variable domain (remainder filled in from reference TRBV25-1 and TRBJ2-2): EADIYQTPRYLVIGTGKKITLECSQTMGHDKMYWYQQDPGMELHLIHYSYGVNSTEKGDLSSESTVSRIRTEHFPLTLESARPSHTSQYLCASSVRRGAGELFFGEGSRLTVL.

The CDR3 DNA sequence: TGTGCCAGCAGTGAGTTCGGGTATTCCCTTTCTGGGGCCAACGTCCTGACTTTC. Protein product: CASSEFGYSLSGANVLTF. The V gene is TRBV6-1, the J gene TRBJ2-6; D remains ambiguous. The CDR3 loop spans 18 amino acids. V was pared by 3 bases and J by 1 base, with 16 bases between. Looked up from germline, CDR1 is MNHNS and CDR2 is SASEGT.

V usage is TRBV6-1 and J usage is TRBJ2-3, with D maybe TRBD2 (6 bases). This CDR3 spans 13 amino acids. The V end was cut by 2 bases, the J end by 14 bases, with 17 bases between. Germline loops: CDR1 MNHNS, CDR2 SASEGT. The CDR3 loop reads CASSERGGAPMYF. The CDR3 DNA follows: TGTGCCAGCAGTGAACGTGGAGGGGCCCCCATGTATTTT.

V gene TRBV2 combines with J gene TRBJ2-1, with D perhaps TRBD1 or TRBD2 (6 bases each). V lost 0 bases, J lost 9 bases, and 18 bases lay in between. The germline CDR1 and CDR2 sequences are SNHLY and FYNNEI. There are 16 residues in the CDR3. As DNA, the CDR3 is TGTGCCAGCAGTGAAGCTGGGGGGCACCTCGGGAGTGAGCAGTTCTTC. This encodes CASSEAGGHLGSEQFF.

The chain combines TRBV9 with TRBJ2-1, with 10 nucleotides matching TRBD1. Trimming at V came to 3 bases and at J to 4 bases, leaving 4 bases not matched to a gene. Germline CDR1 SGDLS, CDR2 YYNGEE. The CDR3 runs 15 residues. CDR3 bases: TGTGCCAGCAGCGGGGACAGGGGTTTATACAATGAGCAGTTCTTC. Its translation: CASSGDRGLYNEQFF.

The CDR3 region is CASSVQGETEAFF. CDR3 nucleotide sequence: TGCGCCAGCAGCGTACAGGGGGAGACTGAAGCTTTCTTT. The rearrangement links TRBV5-1 to TRBJ1-1, with 8 bases lining up with TRBD1. With 4 bases clipped from V and 5 bases from J, the junction kept 4 bases outside the gene matches. Looked up from germline, CDR1 is SGHRS and CDR2 is YFSETQ. This CDR3 is built from 13 residues. The full variable domain, in which reference TRBV5-1 and TRBJ1-1 provide the parts outside the CDR3, is KAGVTQTPRYLIKTRGQQVTLSCSPISGHRSVSWYQQTPGQGLQFLFEYFSETQRNKGNFPGRFSGRQFSNSRSEMNVSTLELGDSALYLCASSVQGETEAFFGQGTRLTVV.

Regarding this clone: Different DNA sequences within this sample yield the same CDR3. The rearrangement links TRBV5-1 to TRBJ2-5; D is perhaps TRBD2 (6 bases). This CDR3 is 14 amino acids long. Germline CDR1 and CDR2: SGHRS and YFSETQ. V was pared by 0 bases and J by 2 bases, with 8 bases between. The CDR3 here is CASSLGGLQETQYF. The DNA for the CDR3 is TGCGCCAGCAGCTTGGGGGGACTTCAAGAGACCCAGTACTTC.

The chain is built from TRBV19 and TRBJ2-1; D not certain. This CDR3 has 11 amino acids. V was clipped by 10 bases and J by 7 bases, with 11 bases between them. Per germline, CDR1 LNHDA and CDR2 SQIVND (reference sequence). As DNA, the CDR3 is TGTGCCATCGAAGGACGAAATGAGCAGTTCTTC. Protein product: CAIEGRNEQFF.

The chain links TRBV10-1 to TRBJ2-7, with 8 nucleotides matching TRBD2. Germline V gene data show CDR1 as WNHNN and CDR2 as SYGVQD (reference sequence). V gave up 0 bases and J gave up 5 bases; unmatched junction bases: 9. The CDR3 is 16 amino acids. In DNA form, the CDR3 reads TGCGCCAGCAGTGAGTCGGGTCCGGGAGGGCTAAACGAGCAGTACTTC. It specifies CASSESGPGGLNEQYF.

The chain employs TRBV2 and TRBJ2-2, with 10 bases matching TRBD2. The germline V gene encodes CDR1 SNHLY and CDR2 FYNNEI. The CDR3 extends over 17 amino acids. With V trimmed by 4 bases and J by 0 bases, 5 bases remained unmatched. The CDR3 sequence is CASSALAGFANTGELFF. The CDR3 nucleotides are TGTGCCAGCAGTGCACTAGCGGGGTTCGCGAACACCGGGGAGCTGTTTTTT.

The chain couples TRBV2 to TRBJ2-7; no clear D. Germline lookup yields CDR1 SNHLY and CDR2 FYNNEI. CDR3 length: 14 residues. Trimming left V 4 bases short and J 2 bases short, with 12 bases between. This CDR3 is CASSGSRITYEQYF. For the CDR3, the DNA is TGTGCCAGCAGTGGGAGCAGGATTACCTACGAGCAGTACTTC. Drawing the rest from reference TRBV2 and TRBJ2-7, the complete variable domain is EPEVTQTPSHQVTQMGQEVILRCVPISNHLYFYWYRQILGQKVEFLVSFYNNEISEKSEIFDDQFSVERPDGSNFTLKIRSTKLEDSAMYFCASSGSRITYEQYFGPGTRLTVT.

The rearrangement joins TRBV28 to TRBJ2-7; a possible D gene is TRBD2 (7 bases). Per the germline V gene, CDR1 is MDHEN and CDR2 is SYDVKM. The CDR3 has 15 residues. The V gene lost 5 bases and the J gene lost 0 bases, with 14 bases spanning the gap. The CDR3 coding sequence is TGTGCCAGCAGTCCCGCGGGGGCCCTCTCCTACGAGCAGTACTTC. Protein: CASSPAGALSYEQYF.

With respect to this clone: At the DNA level, this CDR3 is encoded by other sequences in the same sample as well. The chain is built from TRBV5-4 and TRBJ2-2; D is unresolved. Germline V lookup: CDR1 SGHNT, CDR2 YYREEE (reference sequence). V was shortened by 0 bases and J by 5 bases, with 8 bases between the two germline ends. This CDR3 spans 14 amino acids. As DNA, the CDR3 is TGTGCCAGCAGCTTGGCCGGTGGGACCGGGGAGCTGTTTTTT. This encodes CASSLAGGTGELFF.

This chain connects TRBV6-4 to TRBJ2-7, with 8 bases fitting TRBD2. V was clipped by 7 bases and J by 1 base; unmatched bases: 6. In germline, CDR1 is MRHNA, CDR2 SNTAGT. CDR3 length: 14 amino acids. For the CDR3, the DNA is TGTGCCAGCAAGACTAGCGCCGAATCCTACGAGCAGTACTTC. It is translated as CASKTSAESYEQYF.

This clone was observed a single time. The chain carries TRBV10-1 and TRBJ2-2; 7 bases align to TRBD1. The CDR3 sequence is 17 residues long. Germline trimming cut 0 bases from V and 2 bases from J; bases unmatched to any gene: 6. Germline-derived CDR1 and CDR2 are WNHNN and SYGVQD (reference sequence). The CDR3: CASSESTGTDNTGELFF. Written as DNA, the CDR3 is TGCGCCAGCAGTGAGTCGACCGGGACAGACAACACCGGGGAGCTGTTTTTT.

For this clone: This CDR3 is also generated by other DNA sequences in the sample. V gene TRBV7-9 combines with J gene TRBJ2-5; 8 positions match TRBD1. The CDR3 length is 15 residues. CDR1 SEHNR and CDR2 FQNEAQ come from the germline V gene (reference sequence). After removal of 1 base from V and 5 bases from J, the junction contained 6 bases not matched to a gene. The CDR3 here is CASSLGQGAGETQYF. In nucleotides, the CDR3 is TGTGCCAGCAGCTTAGGTCAGGGGGCCGGGGAGACCCAGTACTTC.

The genes are TRBV29-1 and TRBJ1-1; 9 nucleotides align to TRBD1. The CDR3 spans 13 residues. Trimming cost V 7 bases and J 1 base; bases outside gene matches: 4. Germline values: CDR1 SQVTM, CDR2 ANQGSEA. CDR3 region: CSGLQGANTEAFF. The CDR3 nucleotides are TGCAGCGGTTTACAGGGGGCGAACACTGAAGCTTTCTTT.

The rearrangement links TRBV5-4 to TRBJ1-3; weak D call: TRBD1 (5 bases). Germline CDR1 is SGHNT and CDR2 is YYREEE (reference sequence). V shed 0 bases and J shed 1 base, with 14 bases lying between them. CDR3 length: 17 amino acids. The CDR3 nucleotides read TGTGCCAGCAGCTTGGGGGGGGGTATAGCATCTGGAAACACCATATATTTT. It translates to CASSLGGGIASGNTIYF.